This TCR beta chain appears in the sequencing data of a study of T cells after posttransplantation cyclophosphamide (dated by TCRdb to the mid-2010s). Regarding the research as a whole: T cell repertoire reconstitution was tracked by TRB sequencing after myeloablative bone marrow transplantation in which posttransplantation cyclophosphamide was used as GVHD prophylaxis. Because TRA and TRB clonality were tightly correlated in 9 samples, subsequent TCR analyses were focused on TRB only. Up to 3 additional blood samples from 2 to 5.2 years after transplant were also TRB-sequenced in 3 patients, as was pretransplant blood from a handful of patients. Antigen receptor sequencing covered samples from approximately 32 PTCy-treated patients and 15 to 20 of their related bone marrow donors. Blood from all 35 or so PTCy patients with 1-year posttransplant specimens was subjected to TRB sequencing. Public TRB sequences were compared against a database of over 3,000 sequences linked to responses to pathogens, tumor antigens, self-antigens and alloantigens. Beyond this particular receptor, the publication reports: Across a few dozen patients, TRB clonality was highly associated with recipient CMV seropositivity and CMV reactivation, and diversity in PTCy patients was similar to diversity in CNI/methotrexate controls. The TRB repertoires of T cells infiltrating skin or GI tract showed only limited overlap with the TRB repertoires of T cells in blood. Donor-recipient similarity was low at 1-2 months but increased during the first year, and donor CD8+ memory clones often dominated later blood repertoires.

CDR1 SGHKS and CDR2 YYEKEE were looked up in the germline V gene (reference sequence). Trimming at the junction amounts to 0 bases on V and 5 bases on J, and the germline ends lie 9 bases apart. The CDR3 runs 14 residues from the cysteine to the phenylalanine. The kept DNA is CDR3 alone, 42 bases in frame from the first base. Genomic DNA was the input for TRB sequencing, which was run either with the immunoSEQ assay at survey resolution or with the hsTCRB kit. In the original analysis: The immunoSEQ software handled the initial read processing, while the LymphoSeq R package was used for the repertoire analyses. Clonality was computed as 1 minus normalized Shannon entropy, and a Gini coefficient was also calculated for each TRB dataset. To infer phenotypes in unsorted samples, TRB sequences from sorted subsets of the recipient or donor were mapped onto the unsorted samples of the same recipient. The table was pulled from immuneACCESS by TCRdb, which kept in-frame rearrangements only. Such tables lose some clones; where checked, under half of the loss comes from unresolved V genes, and the rest has no known cause. Clonal size and the V and J genes are those of that table, whereas D and trimming came from the DNA. The sample data list a few thousand clones, and roughly 81% of these were observed just once. Approximately 19% of the sample goes to the ten largest clones.

On this clone itself: The antigen this receptor binds is unknown. Base qualities are not provided; no much larger clone lies one nucleotide away.

The treatment or condition label corresponds to: high-dose cyclophosphamide on days +3 and +4 as single-agent GVHD prophylaxis. PTCy patients received busulfan and fludarabine conditioning, a related or unrelated marrow graft, and cyclophosphamide on days +3 and +4. The PTCy-treated patients were enrolled in a prospective multi-institutional clinical trial. Mononuclear cells from peripheral blood and bone marrow were separated by Ficoll-Hypaque density centrifugation and then cryopreserved. The source is a female patient aged 45 to 65 who received an allogeneic stem cell transplant from a related donor, was CMV-positive, and had no GVHD. Following a transplant, a fraction of the T cells may be traceable to the graft donor. The sequenced sample was PBMCs, obtained after an allogeneic stem cell transplant with post-transplant cyclophosphamide. The rearranged segments are TRBV5-5 and TRBJ1-5; a weak D assignment points to TRBD1 (6 bases agree). The DNA sequence reads TGTGCCAGCAGCTTGGACAGGGTTGATCAGCCCCAGCATTTT. Translated, this is CASSLDRVDQPQHF.